These 9 T cell receptor beta chains came from one sample sequenced in a study of blood T cell repertoires in COVID-19. Using immunoSEQ multiplex PCR, the repertoire was profiled, and TCRdb retains in-frame clones only, with some absent. The sample lists about 470,000 clones; around 90% were seen once. Sequenced material: PBMCs or T cells enriched from blood (not recorded which). All receptors derive from a woman under 30 who had recovered from COVID-19.

This rearrangement joins TRBV11-3 to TRBJ1-1, with D unclear. V dropped 5 bases and J dropped 1 base, with 8 bases sitting between them. The CDR3 covers 13 residues. From germline, CDR1 is SGHNT and CDR2 YENEEA. The CDR3 loop is CASSVRENTEAFF. Written as DNA, the CDR3 is TGTGCCAGCAGCGTTCGGGAGAACACTGAAGCTTTCTTT.

The chain carries TRBV15 and TRBJ1-2; TRBD1 aligns across 11 bases. The length of the CDR3 is 16 residues. Trimming removed 0 bases from V and 8 bases from J; junction bases left unmatched: 8. Germline loops: CDR1 LNHNV, CDR2 YYDKDF (reference sequence). The CDR3 nucleotides are TGTGCCACCAGCAGAGAGTATGGACAGGGGGCGAGGGGCTACACCTTC. As protein: CATSREYGQGARGYTF.

In DNA, the CDR3 is TGTGCCAGCAGCCGGCTAGCGGGGGGGCCCAAGAATGAGCAGTTCTTC. Its protein product is CASSRLAGGPKNEQFF. V and J are TRBV13 and TRBJ2-1; 12 nucleotides agree with TRBD2. Germline V lookup: CDR1 PRHDT, CDR2 FYEKMQ (reference sequence). The CDR3 contains 16 residues. The V gene end was trimmed by 5 bases and the J gene end by 7 bases; junction bases not matched to a gene: 9.

This chain joins TRBV28 and TRBJ1-2; TRBD1 aligns across 7 bases. This CDR3 spans 17 amino acids. Germline V CDR1 and CDR2: MDHEN, SYDVKM. J was trimmed by 2 bases and V by 5 bases; bases with no gene match: 14. The CDR3 region has the DNA TGTGCCAGCAGTCCGACGTACATGGGACAGATAAACTATGGCTACACCTTC. It is translated as CASSPTYMGQINYGYTF.

The V call is TRBV28, the J call TRBJ1-2; 10 bases match TRBD1. The trim removed 2 bases at V and 1 base at J, leaving 7 bases unmatched. The CDR3 has 17 amino acids. Per germline, CDR1 MDHEN and CDR2 SYDVKM. For the CDR3, the DNA is TGTGCCAGCAGTTTAAGTACCGGGACAGGGGATAACTATGGCTACACCTTC. Amino acids: CASSLSTGTGDNYGYTF.

The chain employs TRBV5-4 and TRBJ2-5, with D maybe TRBD2 (5 bases). The CDR3 is made up of 14 amino acids. V shed 0 bases and J shed 4 bases, with 10 bases lying between them. The V gene's germline CDR1 is SGHNT and CDR2 YYREEE (reference sequence). DNA for the CDR3: TGTGCCAGCAGCTTGGTAGCTCGGGGAGAGACCCAGTACTTC. It encodes CASSLVARGETQYF.

V and J are TRBV30 and TRBJ1-2; D gene ambiguous. Germline V gene sequence: CDR1 GTSNPN, CDR2 SVGIG (reference sequence). Trimming pared 6 bases from V and 3 bases from J, leaving 11 bases between. The CDR3 runs to 12 residues. CDR3 bases: TGTGCCTGCTCACCTATTGACTATGGCTACACCTTC. Its translation is CACSPIDYGYTF.

The genes are TRBV7-2 and TRBJ1-6; no firm D call. Deletions cut 1 base from V and 9 bases from J, with 16 bases between. CDR3 size: 16 residues. Germline CDR1 reads SGHTA; CDR2 reads FQGNSA. The CDR3 nucleotides read TGTGCCAGCAGCTTAGTAGGAGGAAACCTTGGTTCACCCCTCCACTTT. Its protein product is CASSLVGGNLGSPLHF.

The chain has TRBV5-5 and TRBJ1-1; D unresolved. The germline gives CDR1 SGHKS, CDR2 YYEKEE (reference sequence). The CDR3 is made up of 12 amino acids. V shed 4 bases and J shed 6 bases, with 10 bases lying between them. CDR3 DNA: TGTGCCAGCAGCCCCAGGCGTTCTGAAGCTTTCTTT. Its protein is CASSPRRSEAFF.